This T cell receptor (beta chain) was obtained from a study of blood T cells in healthy people across ages. CDR1 and CDR2 (germline): SGHTA, FQGNSA. The CDR3 runs 15 residues. Trimming shortened V by 1 base and J by 2 bases, and 10 bases separated the two germline ends. It was with a sample-barcoded 5' primer and a J-beta primer mix that a second PCR of roughly 7 to 12 cycles was run. Each CDR3 protein is one row after TCRdb ran MiXCR on the 5' RACE reads. This repertoire shows about 620,000 distinct CDR3 sequences, 40% to 65% found once; its top ten account for roughly 13%. The rearrangement links TRBV7-2 to TRBJ2-3; weak D call: TRBD2 (5 bases). The sequenced material came from blood. This TCR came from an elderly woman in good health. The CDR3 is CASSLGVSDTDTQYF. The CDR3 region has the DNA TGTGCCAGCAGCTTAGGAGTTAGCGACACAGATACGCAGTATTTT.